This T cell receptor beta chain was sequenced in a study of T cell repertoires in cytomegalovirus infection. At the level of the study: Public signatures in TCR beta pointed to CMV infection and matching HLA type. General study findings and limits: CMV carriers with the relevant HLA were identified by cumulative public TCR beta family frequency. It was HLA-C-restricted CMV-specific TCR beta clonotypes that dominated the response ex vivo.

The CDR3 length is 14 residues. J was trimmed by 4 bases and V by 4 bases; bases with no gene match: 2. The germline gives CDR1 SGHVS, CDR2 FQNEAQ. At least ten counts were recorded for this clonotype. Its antigen is as yet unknown. Via MiXCR, TCRdb re-called the reads, giving one row per CDR3 protein. The data contain 200,000 to 250,000 distinct CDR3 sequences, around 6.2% of them singletons. This chain uses TRBV7-8 with TRBJ2-1; 9 nucleotides match TRBD1. This clonotype was sampled from a human donor in good health (CMV status not recorded). Some clones in this sample may be carry-over from other donors' samples. The material sequenced was PBMCs. This chain's CDR3 is CASSYGQGYNEQFF. The CDR3 coding sequence is TGTGCCAGCAGCTACGGACAGGGGTACAATGAGCAGTTCTTC.